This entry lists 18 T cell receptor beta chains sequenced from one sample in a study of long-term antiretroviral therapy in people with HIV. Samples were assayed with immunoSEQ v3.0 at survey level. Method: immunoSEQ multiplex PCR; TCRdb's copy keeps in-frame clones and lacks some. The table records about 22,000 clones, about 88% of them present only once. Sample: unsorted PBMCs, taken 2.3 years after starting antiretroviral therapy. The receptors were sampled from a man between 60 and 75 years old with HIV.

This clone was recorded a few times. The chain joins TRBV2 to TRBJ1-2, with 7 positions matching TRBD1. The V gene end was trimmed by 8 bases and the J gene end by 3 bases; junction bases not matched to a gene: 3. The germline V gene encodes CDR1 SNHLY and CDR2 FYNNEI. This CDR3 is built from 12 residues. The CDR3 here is CASGQVYYGYTF. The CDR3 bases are TGTGCCAGCGGACAGGTGTACTATGGCTACACCTTC.

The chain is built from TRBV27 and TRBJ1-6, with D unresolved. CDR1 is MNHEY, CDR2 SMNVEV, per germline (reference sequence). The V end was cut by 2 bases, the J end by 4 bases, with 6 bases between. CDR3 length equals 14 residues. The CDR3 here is CASSLPMYNSPLHF. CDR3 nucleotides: TGTGCCAGCAGTTTACCCATGTATAATTCACCCCTCCACTTT.

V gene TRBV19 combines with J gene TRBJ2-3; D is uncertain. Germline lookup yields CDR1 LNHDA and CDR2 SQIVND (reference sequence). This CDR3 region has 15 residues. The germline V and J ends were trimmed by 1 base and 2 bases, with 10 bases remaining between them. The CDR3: CASSIVNTATDTQYF. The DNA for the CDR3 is TGTGCCAGTAGTATAGTGAACACAGCCACAGATACGCAGTATTTT.

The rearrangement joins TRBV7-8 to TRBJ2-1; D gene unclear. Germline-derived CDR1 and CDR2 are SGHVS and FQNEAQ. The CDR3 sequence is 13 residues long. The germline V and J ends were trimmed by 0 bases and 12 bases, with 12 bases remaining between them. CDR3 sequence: CASSLAARTGQFF. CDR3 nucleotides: TGTGCCAGCAGCTTAGCGGCCCGGACGGGGCAGTTCTTC.

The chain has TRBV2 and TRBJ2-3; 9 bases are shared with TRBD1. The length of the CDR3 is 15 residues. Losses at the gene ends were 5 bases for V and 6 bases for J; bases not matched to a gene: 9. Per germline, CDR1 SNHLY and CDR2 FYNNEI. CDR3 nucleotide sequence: TGTGCCAGCAGTCCGGGACAGGGATTCGTTGATACGCAGTATTTT. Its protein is CASSPGQGFVDTQYF.

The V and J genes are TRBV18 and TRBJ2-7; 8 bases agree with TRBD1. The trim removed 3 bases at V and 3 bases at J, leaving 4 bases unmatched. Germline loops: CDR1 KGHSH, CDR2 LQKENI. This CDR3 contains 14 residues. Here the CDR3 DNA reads TGTGCCAGCTCACCTGGGACAGGACTCTACGAGCAGTACTTC. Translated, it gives CASSPGTGLYEQYF.

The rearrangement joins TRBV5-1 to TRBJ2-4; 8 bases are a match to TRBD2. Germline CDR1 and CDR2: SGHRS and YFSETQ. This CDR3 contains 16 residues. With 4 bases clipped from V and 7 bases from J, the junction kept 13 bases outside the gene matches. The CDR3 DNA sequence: TGCGCCAGCAGCCTGGCAGCGGGGGAGGGCCCGAACATTCAGTACTTC. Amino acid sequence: CASSLAAGEGPNIQYF.

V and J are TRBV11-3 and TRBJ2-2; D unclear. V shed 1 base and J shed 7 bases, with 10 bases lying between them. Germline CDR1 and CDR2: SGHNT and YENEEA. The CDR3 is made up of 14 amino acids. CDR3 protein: CASSLGWRDGELFF. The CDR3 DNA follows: TGTGCCAGCAGCTTAGGGTGGCGAGACGGGGAGCTGTTTTTT.

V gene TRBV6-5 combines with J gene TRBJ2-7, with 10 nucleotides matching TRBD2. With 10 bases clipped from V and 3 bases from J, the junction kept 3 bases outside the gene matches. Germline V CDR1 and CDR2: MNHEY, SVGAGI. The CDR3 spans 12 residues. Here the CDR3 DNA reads TGTGCCACAACTAGCGGGGTCTACGAGCAGTACTTC. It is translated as CATTSGVYEQYF.

Written as DNA, the CDR3 is TGTGCCAGCGCCCTCCAGGAGACAGCCAACACCGGGGAGCTGTTTTTT. Residues: CASALQETANTGELFF. The gene calls are TRBV9 and TRBJ2-2; possibly TRBD1 for D (5 bases). The V gene's germline CDR1 is SGDLS and CDR2 YYNGEE. V lost 7 bases to trimming and J lost 2 bases, with 18 bases between them. The CDR3 totals 16 residues.

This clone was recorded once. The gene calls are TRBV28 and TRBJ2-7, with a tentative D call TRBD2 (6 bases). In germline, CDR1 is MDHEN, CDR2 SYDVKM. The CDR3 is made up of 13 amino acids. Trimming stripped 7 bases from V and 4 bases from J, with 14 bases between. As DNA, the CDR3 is TGTGCCAGCAACCCCGGGACTCCGTACGAGCAGTACTTC. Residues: CASNPGTPYEQYF.

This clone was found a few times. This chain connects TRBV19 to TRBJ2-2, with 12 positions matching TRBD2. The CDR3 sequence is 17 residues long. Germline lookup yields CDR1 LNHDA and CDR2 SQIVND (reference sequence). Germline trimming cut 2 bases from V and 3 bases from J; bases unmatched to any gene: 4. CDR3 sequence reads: CASSILAGGPDTGELFF. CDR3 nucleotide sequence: TGTGCCAGTAGTATACTAGCGGGGGGGCCGGACACCGGGGAGCTGTTTTTT.

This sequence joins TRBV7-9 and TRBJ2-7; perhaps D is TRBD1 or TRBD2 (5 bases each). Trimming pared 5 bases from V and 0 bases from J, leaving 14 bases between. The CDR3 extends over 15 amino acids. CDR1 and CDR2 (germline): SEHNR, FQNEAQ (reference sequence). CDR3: CASSPRWGSSYEQYF. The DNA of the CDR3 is TGTGCCAGCAGCCCTAGATGGGGGAGCTCCTACGAGCAGTACTTC.

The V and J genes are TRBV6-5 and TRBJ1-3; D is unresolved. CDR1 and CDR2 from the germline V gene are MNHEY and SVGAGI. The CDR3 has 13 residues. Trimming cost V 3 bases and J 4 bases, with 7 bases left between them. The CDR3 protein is CASSYEVGNTIYF. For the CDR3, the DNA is TGTGCCAGCAGTTATGAGGTCGGAAACACCATATATTTT.

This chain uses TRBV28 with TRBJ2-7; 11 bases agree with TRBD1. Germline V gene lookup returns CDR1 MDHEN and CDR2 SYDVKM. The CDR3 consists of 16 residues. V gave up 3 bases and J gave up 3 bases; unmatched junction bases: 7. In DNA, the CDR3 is TGTGCCAGCAGTTTCCTCTCGGGACAGGGGGACTACGAGCAGTACTTC. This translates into CASSFLSGQGDYEQYF. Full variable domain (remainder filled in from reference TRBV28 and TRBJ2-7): DVKVTQSSRYLVKRTGEKVFLECVQDMDHENMFWYRQDPGLGLRLIYFSYDVKMKEKGDIPEGYSVSREKKERFSLILESASTNQTSMYLCASSFLSGQGDYEQYFGPGTRLTVT.

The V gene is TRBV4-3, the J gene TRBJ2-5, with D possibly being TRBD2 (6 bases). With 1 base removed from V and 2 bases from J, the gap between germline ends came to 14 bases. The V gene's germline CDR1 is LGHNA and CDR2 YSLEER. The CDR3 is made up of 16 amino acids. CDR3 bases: TGCGCCAGCAGCCAAGGGGCTCCGGGAGTTCAAGAGACCCAGTACTTC. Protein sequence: CASSQGAPGVQETQYF.

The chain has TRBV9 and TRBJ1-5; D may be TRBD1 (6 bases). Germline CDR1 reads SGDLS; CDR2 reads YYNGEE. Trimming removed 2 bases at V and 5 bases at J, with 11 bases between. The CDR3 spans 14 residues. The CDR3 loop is CASSVRDNHQPQHF. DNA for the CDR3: TGTGCCAGCAGCGTCCGGGACAACCATCAGCCCCAGCATTTT.

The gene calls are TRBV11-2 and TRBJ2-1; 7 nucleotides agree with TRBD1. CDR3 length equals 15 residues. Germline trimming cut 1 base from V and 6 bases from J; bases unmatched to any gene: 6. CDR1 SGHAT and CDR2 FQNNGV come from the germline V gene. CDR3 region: CASSLGRQGRNEQFF. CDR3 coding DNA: TGTGCCAGCAGCTTAGGTAGACAGGGACGCAATGAGCAGTTCTTC.